This T cell receptor beta chain was retrieved from a study of beta chain features in type 1 diabetes (dated by TCRdb to 2017 to 2018). As for the study more broadly: No differences in mean age, gender distribution, total cell number or subset yield were found between patients and healthy donors. A total of roughly 99,000,000 sorted cells were examined across all samples, and the number of cells per subset was strongly correlated with RNA yield. The study compared the TCRB repertoires of sorted circulating CD4+ T cell subsets in recently diagnosed type 1 diabetes patients with those in matched healthy donors. Whereas all 30 or so donors provided naive and central memory subsets, regulatory and stem cell-like memory subsets were isolated from just 8 patients and roughly 8 healthy donors. General findings and caveats noted by the study authors: Because cDNA was sequenced instead of genomic DNA, activated cells with high expression could be over-represented, although the groups did not differ in activation or CD3 levels. Shorter templates might have been favored by PCR, but patient and control samples were amplified and corrected together, so both groups would have been affected equally by any skew. Naive, central memory and regulatory TCRB repertoires appeared more similar among patients than among healthy donors. HLA sub-analyses involved small numbers of individuals, so any influence of HLA type on TCRB rearrangement remained unresolved. In all four CD4+ subsets, TCRB CDR3 length was moderately but significantly shorter in type 1 diabetes patients. At VDJ recombination sites, patients with type 1 diabetes made fewer insertions and deleted more nucleotides, a pattern implying thymic rearrangement abnormalities.

Turning to this clone: Which antigen it targets is not known. No base quality information exists; no much larger clone differs at one position.

The High Capacity cDNA Reverse Transcription Kit was used to reverse transcribe all of the isolated RNA, meaning that expressed TCRB transcripts were what got sequenced. Naive, central memory and regulatory T cell samples underwent deep immunoSEQ sequencing, averaging around 4 million total reads per sample. After sorted cells were lysed in RLT buffer, RNA was extracted with DNase-treated RNeasy Micro or Mini kits, with the choice depending on cell number. Each cell subset was processed separately to prevent cross-contamination, with patient and healthy donor samples processed together. The immunoSEQ multiplex PCR was used to amplify TCRB sequences from cDNA, yielding 87-bp fragments that span the CDR3 region. Sequencing of the amplicons was done on the Illumina HiSeq platform. On the authors' methods: PCR bias was corrected computationally using synthetic template baselines, and reads within Hamming distance 2 were collapsed, with unmergeable singletons discarded. By aligning reads against IMGT, V, D and J genes, CDR3 length, and insertions or deletions at six rearrangement sites were assigned. Within each subset, clonotype counts were normalized to sorted cell number, and only after that were true diversity and Gini coefficients computed with the tcR R package. The overlap coefficient, calculated on TCRB nucleotide sequences, was used to measure repertoire sharing. Imported from immuneACCESS, the table was reduced by TCRdb to in-frame sequences with V and J called. These copies leave out some clones; in studies compared against another copy, an unresolved V gene accounts for under half, and the cause of the remainder is not known. The V and J calls and the clone size are those of that table, but D and trimming were determined from the DNA. This sample is represented by roughly 300,000 clones; 6.5% to 10% of them were singletons. Together, the top ten hold 0.44% of the sample.

The germline V gene encodes CDR1 SEHNR and CDR2 FQNEAQ (reference sequence). The CDR3 starts with the cysteine, ends with the phenylalanine, and has 14 residues. Solely the CDR3 DNA is kept, with 42 bases framed from the first base. V loses 1 base, J loses 1 base, and the germline ends lie 7 bases apart. A single peripheral blood draw of around 120 mL on average was collected from each donor into heparinised tubes. A BD FACSAria II was used to sort naive, central memory, regulatory and stem cell-like memory CD4+ T cells with a panel that included CD45RO, CCR7, CD25, CD127, CD95 and CD27. All sorted populations exceeded 95% purity. PBMCs were isolated immediately by Lymphoprep density gradient centrifugation and stained directly without culture. So that batch effects would be minimized, each experiment stained and sorted samples in pairs, pairing one healthy donor with one patient.

The chain is assembled from TRBV7-9 and TRBJ1-1; the D gene assignment is ambiguous. The sequenced sample consisted of central memory CD4+ T cells from blood. The TCR originated in a woman under 30 in good health. The CDR3 region: CASSLVTENTEAFF. DNA sequence: TGTGCCAGCAGCTTAGTCACTGAGAACACTGAAGCTTTCTTT.